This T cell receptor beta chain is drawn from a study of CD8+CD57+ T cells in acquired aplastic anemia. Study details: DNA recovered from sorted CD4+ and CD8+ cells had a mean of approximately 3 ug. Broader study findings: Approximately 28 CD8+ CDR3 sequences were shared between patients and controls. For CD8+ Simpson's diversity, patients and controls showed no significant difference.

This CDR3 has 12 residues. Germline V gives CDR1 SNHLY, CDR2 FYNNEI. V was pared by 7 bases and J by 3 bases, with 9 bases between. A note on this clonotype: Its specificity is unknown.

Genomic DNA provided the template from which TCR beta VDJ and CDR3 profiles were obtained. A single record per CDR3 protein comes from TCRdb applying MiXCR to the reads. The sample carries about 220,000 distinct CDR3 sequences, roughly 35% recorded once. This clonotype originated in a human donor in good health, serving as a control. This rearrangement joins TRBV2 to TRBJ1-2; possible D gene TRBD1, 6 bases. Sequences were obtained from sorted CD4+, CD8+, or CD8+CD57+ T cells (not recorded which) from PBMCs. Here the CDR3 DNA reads TGTGCCAGCACCTACAGGGACTATGGCTACACCTTC. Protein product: CASTYRDYGYTF.